A selection of T cell receptor beta chains follows, all from one sample in a study of regulatory T cells in long-lasting Graves disease. Each CDR3 protein gets one entry after TCRdb re-called the multiplex PCR reads with MiXCR. The sample holds roughly 700,000 distinct CDR3 sequences; 30% are singletons and the top ten take around 42%. This material consisted of peripheral blood mononuclear cells (PBMCs), taken when the disease was refractory, from a patient treated with antithyroid drugs. These receptors were taken from a female donor with Graves disease. Each CDR3 is given with its conserved first and last residue. Each record gives: J gene, clone size, D gene, V gene, CDR3 DNA, CDR3 protein. A D gene is named only where the DNA matches it firmly. Size values are once, few and many counts, or a class for expanded clones, and some rows have none.

TRBJ1-1 | . | . | TRBV6-5 | TGTGCCAGCAGTTACTCGATGGTGGGAAACACTGAAGCTTTCTTT | CASSYSMVGNTEAFF
TRBJ1-2 | . | TRBD1 | TRBV20-1 | TGCAGTGCTACTGGGACAGACTATGGCTACACCTTC | CSATGTDYGYTF
TRBJ1-2 | few | . | TRBV10-3 | TGTGCCATCAGTGAGTCTACAGACGCTATAGATGGCTACACCTTC | CAISESTDAIDGYTF
TRBJ1-2 | . | . | TRBV29-1 | TGCAGCGTTGATCCGGCGGGGGGGCTCTACACCTTC | CSVDPAGGLYTF
TRBJ2-7 | few | . | TRBV3-1 | TGTGCCAGCAGCCAAGTAACCAGCTACGAGCAGTACTTC | CASSQVTSYEQYF
TRBJ1-2 | many | . | TRBV7-2 | TGTGCCAGCAGCCCGGGACGGATTTATGGCTACACCTTC | CASSPGRIYGYTF
TRBJ1-1 | many | . | TRBV11-2 | TGTGCCAGCAGCTTAGATGCAGGACACCGCATGAACACTGAAGCTTTCTTT | CASSLDAGHRMNTEAFF
TRBJ1-6 | . | . | TRBV27 | TGTGCCAGCAGTCCAGGGCTTTATAATTCACCCCTCCACTTT | CASSPGLYNSPLHF
TRBJ2-7 | . | TRBD2 | TRBV28 | TGTGCCAGCAGAACACTAGCGGGAGGGCCATCCGAGCAGTACTTC | CASRTLAGGPSEQYF
TRBJ1-2 | many | . | TRBV30 | TGTGCCTGGAGTCCTAACTATGGCTACACCTTC | CAWSPNYGYTF
TRBJ2-5 | . | . | TRBV29-1 | TGCAGCGCTGGGGGGGGGACAGAGAGAGGGACCCAGTACTTC | CSAGGGTERGTQYF
TRBJ1-1 | . | . | TRBV6-1 | TGTGCCAGCAGTGAAAGGGGTCGCACTGAAGCTTTCTTT | CASSERGRTEAFF
TRBJ1-4 | . | TRBD1 | TRBV20-1 | TGCAGTGCTTATGACAGGGGCGAAAAACTGTTTTTT | CSAYDRGEKLFF
TRBJ1-6 | . | TRBD1 | TRBV20-1 | TGCAGTGCTAGAGTCGGACAGGGGGTGGATTCACCCCTCCACTTT | CSARVGQGVDSPLHF
TRBJ2-7 | . | . | TRBV20-1 | TGCAGTGCTAGAGAAAGCTACTCCTACGAGCAGTACTTC | CSARESYSYEQYF
TRBJ2-2 | . | . | TRBV13 | TGTGCCAGCAGCTATAGGCCGGGTCAGGGTGCCACCGGGGAGCTGTTTTTT | CASSYRPGQGATGELFF
TRBJ2-7 | few | TRBD2 | TRBV20-1 | TGCAGTGCTCTAGCGGGAGGCTTCGAGCAGTACTTC | CSALAGGFEQYF
TRBJ2-5 | . | . | TRBV20-1 | TGCAGTGCTAGAGCGGGGGAGGCCCAAGAGACCCAGTACTTC | CSARAGEAQETQYF
TRBJ1-2 | few | TRBD1 | TRBV7-6 | TGTGCCAGCAGCCCCCACAGGGGTGATGGCTACACCTTC | CASSPHRGDGYTF
TRBJ1-5 | few | . | TRBV6-2/TRBV6-3 | TGTGCCAGCAGAAGGACATTTGAGGGCAATCAGCCCCAGCATTTT | CASRRTFEGNQPQHF
TRBJ1-5 | few | . | TRBV5-1 | TGCGCCAGCAGCTTCAGGGCTGGTCAGCCCCAGCATTTT | CASSFRAGQPQHF